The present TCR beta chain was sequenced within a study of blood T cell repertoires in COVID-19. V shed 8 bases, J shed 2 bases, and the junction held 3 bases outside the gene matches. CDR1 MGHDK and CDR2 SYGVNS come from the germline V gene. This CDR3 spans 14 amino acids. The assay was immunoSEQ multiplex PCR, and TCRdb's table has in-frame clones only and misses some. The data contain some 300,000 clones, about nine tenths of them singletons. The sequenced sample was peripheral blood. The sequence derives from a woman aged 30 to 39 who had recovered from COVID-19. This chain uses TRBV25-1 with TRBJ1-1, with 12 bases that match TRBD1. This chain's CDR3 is CASGTGGANTEAFF. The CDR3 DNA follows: TGTGCCAGCGGGACAGGGGGCGCAAACACTGAAGCTTTCTTT.